A single sample gave rise to the 11 T cell receptor beta chains below, sequenced in a study of cytomegalovirus exposure and HLA in healthy donors. The data were produced by immunoSEQ multiplex PCR, yet TCRdb's version contains in-frame clones alone and is incomplete. In the table there are roughly 73,000 clones, approximately 95% of which are singletons. The sample comprised PBMCs. The receptors derive from a man aged 18 to 29 in good health and CMV-seronegative.

V is TRBV27 and J is TRBJ2-3; the D is unclear. Trimming took off 3 bases at V and 7 bases at J, with 11 bases between the two ends. Germline loops: CDR1 MNHEY, CDR2 SMNVEV (reference sequence). This CDR3 has 13 amino acids. In DNA form, the CDR3 reads TGTGCCAGCAGTTTGGTCAGTTCATATACGCAGTATTTT. This gives the protein CASSLVSSYTQYF.

In this sample, this clone turned up once. The rearrangement links TRBV9 to TRBJ2-7; the match to TRBD2 covers 12 bases. V was pared by 3 bases and J by 3 bases, with 10 bases of the junction left unmatched. Germline assignment: CDR1 SGDLS and CDR2 YYNGEE. The CDR3 has 17 residues. The CDR3 DNA follows: TGTGCCAGCAGCGCGGGGTTACTAGCGGGGGGTCTCTACGAGCAGTACTTC. Protein: CASSAGLLAGGLYEQYF.

The J gene is TRBJ2-1, the V gene TRBV5-4; 10 nucleotides agree with TRBD1. Looked up from germline, CDR1 is SGHNT and CDR2 is YYREEE (reference sequence). V dropped 3 bases and J dropped 10; count of bases not matched to a gene: 10. The CDR3 extends over 15 amino acids. The CDR3 coding sequence is TGTGCCAGCAGCTCACGTCCCGGGACAGGGGAAGAGCAGTTCTTC. This sequence encodes CASSSRPGTGEEQFF. The full variable domain, completed using reference TRBV5-4 and TRBJ2-1, is ETGVTQSPTHLIKTRGQQVTLRCSSQSGHNTVSWYQQALGQGPQFIFQYYREEENGRGNFPPRFSGLQFPNYSSELNVNALELDDSALYLCASSSRPGTGEEQFFGPGTRLTVL.

This chain joins TRBV18 and TRBJ2-5; 7 bases are a match to TRBD2. Germline V gene lookup returns CDR1 KGHSH and CDR2 LQKENI. V dropped 0 bases and J dropped 4; count of bases not matched to a gene: 8. The CDR3 has 16 residues. The CDR3 DNA reads TGTGCCAGCTCACCACCGGTTATAGGGAGGGGAGAGACCCAGTACTTC. As protein: CASSPPVIGRGETQYF.

The V and J genes are TRBV28 and TRBJ2-7; 10 bases agree with TRBD2. In germline, CDR1 is MDHEN, CDR2 SYDVKM. The CDR3 consists of 14 residues. Unmatched junction bases numbered 12, after V lost 5 bases and J lost 11 bases. CDR3 in DNA: TGTGCCAGCAGTGAGACCACTAGCGGGGTTCACGAGTACTTC. It is translated as CASSETTSGVHEYF.

The chain combines TRBV7-8 with TRBJ1-1; 10 nucleotides agree with TRBD1. The V and J ends lost 5 bases and 1 base, in that order; junction bases with no gene match: 4. The CDR3 has 15 residues. Germline CDR1 is SGHVS and CDR2 is FQNEAQ. The CDR3 loop is CASSGRTGGNTEAFF. For the CDR3, the DNA is TGTGCCAGCAGCGGGCGGACAGGGGGGAACACTGAAGCTTTCTTT.

The chain couples TRBV25-1 to TRBJ2-3, with 14 bases aligning to TRBD2. CDR3 length: 18 amino acids. J gave up 4 bases and V 1 base, and 7 bases lay outside the gene matches. Germline-derived CDR1 and CDR2 are MGHDK and SYGVNS. The CDR3 sequence: CASSELGLAGGRADTQYF. CDR3 DNA: TGTGCCAGCAGTGAATTAGGACTAGCGGGGGGTAGGGCAGATACGCAGTATTTT.

This chain links TRBV5-4 with TRBJ1-2; 10 positions match TRBD1. The trim removed 3 bases at V and 2 bases at J, leaving 10 bases unmatched. The CDR3 extends over 17 amino acids. Looked up from germline, CDR1 is SGHNT and CDR2 is YYREEE (reference sequence). The CDR3 region is CASSSGTGEAWNYGYTF. CDR3 DNA sequence: TGTGCCAGCAGCTCCGGGACAGGGGAAGCTTGGAACTATGGCTACACCTTC.

The rearrangement joins TRBV28 to TRBJ2-1, with 10 bases that match TRBD1. Germline loops: CDR1 MDHEN, CDR2 SYDVKM. The CDR3 runs 19 residues. V lost 6 bases, J lost 0 bases, and 14 bases stayed unmatched. The CDR3 loop is CASRVNPGQGKSSYNEQFF. The DNA for the CDR3 is TGTGCCAGCAGAGTCAACCCGGGACAGGGGAAAAGCTCCTACAATGAGCAGTTCTTC.

The chain employs TRBV2 and TRBJ2-2, with D possibly being TRBD2 (6 bases). The CDR3 has 16 residues. The V gene lost 4 bases and the J gene lost 6 bases, with 18 bases spanning the gap. The germline V gene encodes CDR1 SNHLY and CDR2 FYNNEI. The chain's CDR3 is CASSVLAGPSPGELFF. CDR3 nucleotide sequence: TGTGCCAGCAGTGTTTTGGCGGGGCCCTCCCCCGGGGAGCTGTTTTTT. Using reference TRBV2 and TRBJ2-2 for the parts outside the CDR3, the full variable domain is EPEVTQTPSHQVTQMGQEVILRCVPISNHLYFYWYRQILGQKVEFLVSFYNNEISEKSEIFDDQFSVERPDGSNFTLKIRSTKLEDSAMYFCASSVLAGPSPGELFFGEGSRLTVL.

The chain recombines TRBV7-9 with TRBJ1-4, with a tentative D call TRBD1 (5 bases). The length of the CDR3 is 15 residues. V lost 6 bases to trimming and J lost 3 bases, with 14 bases between them. Germline values: CDR1 SEHNR, CDR2 FQNEAQ (reference sequence). The CDR3 nucleotides read TGTGCCAGCAGTTTCAGGGTATCCGCTAATGAAAAACTGTTTTTT. It codes for CASSFRVSANEKLFF.